Below are 8 T cell receptor beta chains sequenced from a single sample in a study of T-cell memory formation after mild COVID-19. Each CDR3 protein gets one entry after TCRdb re-called the 5' RACE reads with MiXCR. The sample has a few hundred thousand distinct CDR3 sequences, more than 15% seen once. The sequenced sample consisted of PBMCs or a T cell subset sorted from them (not recorded which). Every receptor here comes from a young man who had mild COVID-19 (a few samples of this study predate the infection). Cell type and time point are not known.

The V call is TRBV5-1, the J call TRBJ1-1; unclear D gene. V shed 0 bases and J shed 6 bases, with 9 bases lying between them. The germline V gene encodes CDR1 SGHRS and CDR2 YFSETQ. This CDR3 is built from 13 residues. The CDR3 DNA reads TGCGCCAGCAGCTTGGTTCCTCAGGCTGAAGCTTTCTTT. Its protein is CASSLVPQAEAFF.

CDR3 residues: CASSDSFYTF. The DNA of the CDR3 is TGTGCCAGCAGTGACTCCTTCTACACCTTC. J is TRBJ1-2 and V is TRBV12-3 or TRBV12-4; D unresolved. This CDR3 spans 10 amino acids. With 5 bases removed from V and 10 bases from J, the gap between germline ends came to 8 bases.

V is TRBV5-4 and J is TRBJ2-1; 16 bases match TRBD2. V was clipped by 2 bases and J by 8 bases; unmatched bases: 13. The CDR3 has 19 amino acids. CDR1 and CDR2 (germline): SGHNT, YYREEE (reference sequence). The CDR3, as DNA: TGTGCCAGCAGCTTACCGGGACTAGCGGGGGGGCCGCGGTCCGATGAGCAGTTCTTC. This sequence encodes CASSLPGLAGGPRSDEQFF.

This clonotype turned up a few times. CDR3 sequence reads: CASSAYTSGYEQYV. In DNA, the CDR3 is TGTGCCAGCAGCGCCTACACTAGCGGCTACGAGCAGTACGTC. The chain joins TRBV7-6 to TRBJ2-7; 8 bases match TRBD2. The V gene end was trimmed by 5 bases and the J gene end by 3 bases; junction bases not matched to a gene: 6. Germline loops: CDR1 SGHVS, CDR2 FNYEAQ. The CDR3 extends over 14 amino acids.

The rearrangement uses TRBV5-1 and TRBJ2-7; maybe TRBD2 (5 bases). This CDR3 is built from 13 residues. CDR1 SGHRS and CDR2 YFSETQ come from the germline V gene. V was shortened by 4 bases and J by 7 bases, with 15 bases between the two germline ends. CDR3 sequence reads: CASSAPPPGEQYF. The CDR3 DNA reads as TGCGCCAGCAGCGCCCCCCCACCGGGGGAGCAGTACTTC.

V gene TRBV7-9 combines with J gene TRBJ2-1; perhaps TRBD2 as D (5 bases). The germline gives CDR1 SEHNR, CDR2 FQNEAQ (reference sequence). V was clipped by 2 bases and J by 10 bases, with 6 bases between them. This CDR3 is built from 11 residues. Here the CDR3 DNA reads TGTGCCAGCAGCTTACGGGAAGAGCAGTTCTTC. Amino acids: CASSLREEQFF.

This clonotype has a handful of counts. The V gene is TRBV12-3 or TRBV12-4, the J gene TRBJ2-3, with D perhaps being TRBD1 or TRBD2 (5 bases each). Trimming took 5 bases from V and 1 from J, leaving 13 bases between them. The CDR3 has 15 amino acids. CDR3 nucleotide sequence: TGTGCCAGCAGTGTCCGGGACGTAGGCACAGATACGCAGTATTTT. It is translated as CASSVRDVGTDTQYF.

V and J are TRBV10-1 and TRBJ2-7; D unclear. V lost 4 bases and J lost 6, with 13 bases in between. Germline CDR1 WNHNN, CDR2 SYGVQD (reference sequence). The CDR3 sequence is 13 residues long. CDR3 nucleotide sequence: TGCGCCAGCAGTGGCTACGCTATGGGCGAGCAGTACTTC. Its translation: CASSGYAMGEQYF.